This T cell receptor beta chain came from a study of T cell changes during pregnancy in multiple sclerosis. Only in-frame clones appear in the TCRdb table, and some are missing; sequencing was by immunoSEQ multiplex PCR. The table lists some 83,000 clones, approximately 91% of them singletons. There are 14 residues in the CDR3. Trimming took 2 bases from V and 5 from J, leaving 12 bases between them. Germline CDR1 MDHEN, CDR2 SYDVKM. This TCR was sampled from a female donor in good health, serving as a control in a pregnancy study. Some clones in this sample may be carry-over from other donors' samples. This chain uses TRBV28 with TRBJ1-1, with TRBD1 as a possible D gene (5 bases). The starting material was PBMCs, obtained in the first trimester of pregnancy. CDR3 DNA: TGTGCCAGCAGTTTACGTTGGGAGGGGACTGAAGCTTTCTTT. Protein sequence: CASSLRWEGTEAFF.